Presented here are 5 T cell receptor beta chains from one specimen sequenced in a study of blood T cell repertoires in COVID-19. The protocol was immunoSEQ multiplex PCR, while the TCRdb copy is restricted to in-frame clones and leaves out a portion. The sample lists under 200,000 clones; over 65% were seen once. Specimen: PBMCs or T cells enriched from blood (not recorded which). These receptor sequences come from a woman aged 45-60 years who had recovered from COVID-19.

A single count supports this clone. The chain links TRBV18 to TRBJ1-2; 8 bases line up with TRBD1. Trimming took 6 bases from V and 5 from J; bases not matched to a gene: 11. The CDR3 extends over 15 amino acids. Germline V lookup: CDR1 KGHSH, CDR2 LQKENI. DNA for the CDR3: TGTGCCAGCTCCAAAGACCAGGGGGCGAATTATGGCTACACCTTC. This translates into CASSKDQGANYGYTF.

This rearrangement joins TRBV12-3 or TRBV12-4 to TRBJ1-2; 8 positions agree with TRBD1. The CDR3 spans 12 residues. The V and J ends lost 6 bases and 6 bases, in that order; junction bases with no gene match: 3. CDR3 DNA: TGTGCCAGCAGGTCGACAGGGGATGGCTACACCTTC. The encoded protein is CASRSTGDGYTF.

This chain links TRBV6-5 with TRBJ2-1; TRBD1 matches at 7 bases. This CDR3 is 12 amino acids long. The germline V gene encodes CDR1 MNHEY and CDR2 SVGAGI. J gave up 15 bases and V 11 bases, and 16 bases lay outside the gene matches. CDR3 DNA sequence: TGTGCCGGCGCGAGGGGGCGGCCCCCCCTGTTCTTC. This translates into CAGARGRPPLFF.

The chain recombines TRBV7-2 with TRBJ2-3; TRBD1 matches 7 bases. CDR3 length equals 16 residues. Per germline, CDR1 SGHTA and CDR2 FQGNSA. V lost 6 bases, J lost 1 base, and 10 bases stayed unmatched. Written as DNA, the CDR3 is TGTGCCAGCAGTTCTGGACAGGCCCTTCGCACAGATACGCAGTATTTT. This gives the protein CASSSGQALRTDTQYF.

In this sample, this clone turned up a few times. This chain uses TRBV27 with TRBJ1-4, with a tentative D call TRBD1 (6 bases). V dropped 5 bases and J dropped 3 bases, with 13 bases sitting between them. Germline values: CDR1 MNHEY, CDR2 SMNVEV (reference sequence). This CDR3 is 15 amino acids long. CDR3: CASSDQGMANEKLFF. The CDR3 DNA reads TGTGCCAGCAGTGACCAGGGGATGGCTAATGAAAAACTGTTTTTT.